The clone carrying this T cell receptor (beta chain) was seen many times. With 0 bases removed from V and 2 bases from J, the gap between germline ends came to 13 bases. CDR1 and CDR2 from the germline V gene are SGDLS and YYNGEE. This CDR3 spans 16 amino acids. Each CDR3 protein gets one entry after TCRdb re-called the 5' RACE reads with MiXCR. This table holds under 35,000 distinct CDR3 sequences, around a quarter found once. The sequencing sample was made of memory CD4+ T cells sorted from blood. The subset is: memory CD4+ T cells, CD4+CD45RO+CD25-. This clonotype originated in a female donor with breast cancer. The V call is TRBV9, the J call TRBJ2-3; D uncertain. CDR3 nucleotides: TGTGCCAGCAGCGTAGCTGGAGTGGCGGTCACAGATACGCAGTATTTT. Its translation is CASSVAGVAVTDTQYF. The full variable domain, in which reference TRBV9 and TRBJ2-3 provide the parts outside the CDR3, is DSGVTQTPKHLITATGQRVTLRCSPRSGDLSVYWYQQSLDQGLQFLIQYYNGEERAKGNILERFSAQQFPDLHSELNLSSLELGDSALYFCASSVAGVAVTDTQYFGPGTRLTVL.